What follows are 26 T cell receptor beta chains derived from one specimen sequenced in a study of shared clonotypes between healthy human individuals (dated by TCRdb to 2020 to 2021). For the CD8 naive samples, CD45RO-negative cells were positively selected for CCR7, yielding a CD45RA+CCR7+ population from which TemRA cells were excluded. The library came from the immunoSEQ multiplex PCR assay. The table was pulled from immuneACCESS by TCRdb, which kept in-frame rearrangements only. Such tables lose some clones; where checked, under half of the loss comes from unresolved V genes, and the rest has no known cause. The sample yields around 2,100,000 clones; over 85% were counted once. The top ten clonotypes cover 1% to 1.5% of the sample. Material for sequencing was naive CD8+ T cells sorted from blood. Sample cell subset or site, as interpreted from the label and publication: CD45RA+CCR7+. The receptors originated from a man between 18 and 35 years old in good health.

The chain employs TRBV9 and TRBJ1-2, with TRBD1 as a possible D gene (5 bases). This CDR3 spans 15 amino acids. Germline CDR1 and CDR2: SGDLS and YYNGEE. V lost 4 bases, J lost 4 bases, and 17 bases lay in between. The CDR3 DNA sequence: TGTGCCAGCAGCTCCTCGCGGGACGGCCCCTATGGCTACACCTTC. Translated, it gives CASSSSRDGPYGYTF.

The genes are TRBV6-5 and TRBJ2-1; 12 positions match TRBD1. V lost 2 bases, J lost 5 bases, and 1 base stayed unmatched. In germline, CDR1 is MNHEY, CDR2 SVGAGI. This CDR3 has 15 amino acids. Here the CDR3 reads CASSYGTGGHNEQFF. In nucleotides, the CDR3 is TGTGCCAGCAGTTACGGGACAGGGGGCCACAATGAGCAGTTCTTC.

With respect to this clone: This same CDR3 is encoded by further DNA sequences in the sample. V usage is TRBV9 and J usage is TRBJ1-1; D remains unclear. CDR3 size: 14 residues. Germline V gene data show CDR1 as SGDLS and CDR2 as YYNGEE. V was clipped by 0 bases and J by 2 bases, with 8 bases between them. CDR3 protein: CASSVGGSNTEAFF. The CDR3, as DNA: TGTGCCAGCAGCGTAGGTGGCAGCAACACTGAAGCTTTCTTT. The full variable domain, its missing parts supplied by reference TRBV9 and TRBJ1-1, is DSGVTQTPKHLITATGQRVTLRCSPRSGDLSVYWYQQSLDQGLQFLIQYYNGEERAKGNILERFSAQQFPDLHSELNLSSLELGDSALYFCASSVGGSNTEAFFGQGTRLTVV.

The V and J genes are TRBV6-1 and TRBJ1-1; maybe TRBD1 (6 bases). The CDR3 runs 12 residues. Germline CDR1 is MNHNS and CDR2 is SASEGT. The V end lost 10 bases, the J end lost 1 base, and 10 bases lay between the germline ends. The DNA for the CDR3 is TGTGCCACCGGGGGCCAGAACACTGAAGCTTTCTTT. This sequence encodes CATGGQNTEAFF.

The CDR3 coding sequence is TGCAGCGTAGCGGTTCAAGAGACCCAGTACTTC. Protein sequence: CSVAVQETQYF. The rearrangement uses TRBV29-1 and TRBJ2-5, with D possibly being TRBD2 (5 bases). Trimming pared 6 bases from V and 2 bases from J, leaving 7 bases between. The V gene's germline CDR1 is SQVTM and CDR2 ANQGSEA. The CDR3 sequence is 11 residues long.

The chain is built from TRBV4-2 and TRBJ2-5; 12 nucleotides match TRBD2. Germline V CDR1 and CDR2: LGHNA, YNFKEQ. The trim removed 2 bases at V and 5 bases at J, leaving 3 bases unmatched. There are 15 residues in the CDR3. The CDR3 DNA reads as TGTGCCAGCAGCCAATGGACTAGCGGGGTTGAGACCCAGTACTTC. This encodes CASSQWTSGVETQYF.

This chain joins TRBV4-3 and TRBJ2-6; D tentatively fits TRBD1 or TRBD2 (5 bases each). CDR1 is LGHNA, CDR2 YSLEER, per germline. Trimming pared 1 base from V and 4 bases from J, leaving 11 bases between. CDR3 length equals 16 residues. This CDR3 is CASSQGDGVGANVLTF. The CDR3 DNA reads as TGCGCCAGCAGCCAAGGGGACGGAGTCGGGGCCAACGTCCTGACTTTC.

The V gene is TRBV29-1, the J gene TRBJ2-3, with 9 bases matching TRBD2. The germline gives CDR1 SQVTM, CDR2 ANQGSEA. This CDR3 spans 14 amino acids. The ends lost 7 bases at V and 3 bases at J; junction bases unmatched: 8. This CDR3 is CSGRGGEGTDTQYF. In DNA, the CDR3 is TGCAGCGGGCGGGGGGGCGAGGGTACAGATACGCAGTATTTT.

The rearrangement joins TRBV6-6 to TRBJ2-1, with D possibly TRBD2 on 5 matching bases. Trimming cost V 4 bases and J 6 bases, with 10 bases left between them. Germline-derived CDR1 and CDR2 are MNHNY and SVGAGI (reference sequence). This CDR3 has 13 amino acids. CDR3 nucleotides: TGTGCCAGCAGTTTGACCGGAGGCAATGAGCAGTTCTTC. Translating it yields CASSLTGGNEQFF.

The chain combines TRBV2 with TRBJ1-4, with 9 bases that match TRBD1. Germline V lookup: CDR1 SNHLY, CDR2 FYNNEI. The trim removed 5 bases at V and 8 bases at J, leaving 3 bases unmatched. The CDR3 covers 13 residues. The DNA of the CDR3 is TGTGCCAGCAGTAGGGACAGGGTCGAAAAACTGTTTTTT. This gives the protein CASSRDRVEKLFF.

For this clone: Other DNA sequences within the sample encode an identical CDR3. The V and J genes are TRBV27 and TRBJ2-7; tentatively, D is TRBD2 (5 bases). Germline V gene lookup returns CDR1 MNHEY and CDR2 SMNVEV (reference sequence). V was cut by 5 bases and J by 6 bases, with 14 bases left in between. The CDR3 is made up of 13 amino acids. CDR3 protein: CASSPLRGTEQYF. The CDR3 coding sequence is TGTGCCAGCAGTCCCCTCCGGGGTACCGAGCAGTACTTC.

This clone occurred once. V and J are TRBV28 and TRBJ2-1; 7 nucleotides align to TRBD2. Germline CDR1 and CDR2: MDHEN and SYDVKM. The CDR3 covers 18 residues. V shed 5 bases, J shed 0 bases, and the junction held 13 bases outside the gene matches. The DNA for the CDR3 is TGTGCCAGCAGTAAACGGTCTCCGGGACTATACTCCTACAATGAGCAGTTCTTC. Residues: CASSKRSPGLYSYNEQFF.

The J gene is TRBJ1-4, the V gene TRBV7-2; D is unresolved. Germline lookup yields CDR1 SGHTA and CDR2 FQGNSA. V lost 1 base to trimming and J lost 0 bases, with 6 bases between them. This CDR3 spans 15 amino acids. The CDR3 sequence: CASSLEWATNEKLFF. The CDR3 DNA reads TGTGCCAGCAGCTTAGAATGGGCAACTAATGAAAAACTGTTTTTT.

The J gene is TRBJ2-5, the V gene TRBV4-1; the D gene is possibly TRBD2 (5 bases). Germline assignment: CDR1 MGHRA and CDR2 YSYEKL. V was pared by 0 bases and J by 3 bases, with 20 bases between. The CDR3 sequence is 18 residues long. The CDR3 region is CASSQEISAPTREETQYF. The CDR3 DNA sequence: TGCGCCAGCAGCCAAGAGATTAGCGCCCCTACTCGGGAAGAGACCCAGTACTTC.

CDR3 nucleotides: TGTGCCAGCAGCTTAGGCAATTTCATCACAGATACGCAGTATTTT. Residues: CASSLGNFITDTQYF. The chain recombines TRBV7-8 with TRBJ2-3, with D uncertain. Trimming took 1 base from V and 2 from J, leaving 10 bases between them. Per the germline V gene, CDR1 is SGHVS and CDR2 is FQNEAQ. The CDR3 has 15 amino acids.

The V gene is TRBV11-2, the J gene TRBJ1-1, with D hard to call. Deletions cut 5 bases from V and 7 bases from J, with 11 bases between. The V gene's germline CDR1 is SGHAT and CDR2 FQNNGV. The CDR3 consists of 12 residues. CDR3 bases: TGTGCCAGCAGCCGAGGCGGCGTTGAAGCTTTCTTT. This encodes CASSRGGVEAFF.

This chain connects TRBV5-4 to TRBJ1-6; D possibly corresponds to TRBD1 (6 bases). The germline V and J ends were trimmed by 2 bases and 7 bases, with 16 bases remaining between them. This CDR3 spans 16 amino acids. In germline, CDR1 is SGHNT, CDR2 YYREEE (reference sequence). CDR3 sequence: CASSFGDGGGNSPLHF. The CDR3 coding sequence is TGTGCCAGCAGCTTCGGGGACGGAGGGGGAAATTCACCCCTCCACTTT.

As DNA, the CDR3 is TGTGCCAGCAGTCGAGGGAACAGGGCGGATGAAGCTTTCTTT. Residues: CASSRGNRADEAFF. The chain employs TRBV7-9 and TRBJ1-1; D might be TRBD1 (6 bases). CDR1 and CDR2 (germline): SEHNR, FQNEAQ (reference sequence). This CDR3 contains 14 residues. The V gene lost 6 bases and the J gene lost 7 bases, with 18 bases spanning the gap.

The chain couples TRBV30 to TRBJ1-5, with D possibly TRBD1 on 5 matching bases. Germline lookup yields CDR1 GTSNPN and CDR2 SVGIG (reference sequence). This CDR3 contains 15 residues. V lost 1 base and J lost 5, with 15 bases in between. CDR3 nucleotide sequence: TGTGCCTGGAGTGCCCTTACGGGGGGTGATCAGCCCCAGCATTTT. It translates to CAWSALTGGDQPQHF.

CDR3 protein: CASSSYGQAYEQYF. The CDR3 DNA is TGTGCCAGCAGCTCCTACGGACAGGCCTACGAGCAGTACTTC. The V and J genes are TRBV7-2 and TRBJ2-7; 7 bases fit TRBD1. The CDR3 length is 14 residues. Trimming at V came to 4 bases and at J to 2 bases, leaving 5 bases not matched to a gene. Germline CDR1 reads SGHTA; CDR2 reads FQGNSA.

The table lists this clone with many counts. Distinct nucleotide sequences in the sample also encode this CDR3. The J gene is TRBJ2-7, the V gene TRBV7-9; D remains unclear. The germline gives CDR1 SEHNR, CDR2 FQNEAQ (reference sequence). V shed 1 base and J shed 2 bases, with 3 bases lying between them. The CDR3 loop spans 12 amino acids. CDR3 nucleotides: TGTGCCAGCAGCTTAGGAACCTACGAGCAGTACTTC. Its translation: CASSLGTYEQYF. The full variable domain, with the rest looked up from reference TRBV7-9 and TRBJ2-7, is DTGVSQNPRHKITKRGQNVTFRCDPISEHNRLYWYRQTLGQGPEFLTYFQNEAQLEKSRLLSDRFSAERPKGSFSTLEIQRTEQGDSAMYLCASSLGTYEQYFGPGTRLTVT.

The chain couples TRBV10-1 to TRBJ1-1, with a tentative D call TRBD1 (5 bases). This CDR3 region has 13 residues. Per the germline V gene, CDR1 is WNHNN and CDR2 is SYGVQD (reference sequence). The V and J ends lost 4 bases and 4 bases respectively, with 10 bases between them. Here the CDR3 DNA reads TGCGCCAGCAGTGGTGCAGGGTTCACTGAAGCTTTCTTT. Translation: CASSGAGFTEAFF.

This sequence joins TRBV5-1 and TRBJ2-5, with 12 bases that match TRBD1. Germline CDR1 is SGHRS and CDR2 is YFSETQ. The CDR3 spans 16 residues. J lost 4 bases, V lost 4 bases, and 8 bases had no gene match. The CDR3 DNA reads TGCGCCAGCAGCCCAATGGGACAGGGGGCAAGAGAGACCCAGTACTTC. This sequence encodes CASSPMGQGARETQYF.

This chain links TRBV6-5 with TRBJ1-2; 7 bases map to TRBD1. Losses at the gene ends were 11 bases for V and 7 bases for J; bases not matched to a gene: 10. Germline CDR1 is MNHEY and CDR2 is SVGAGI. The CDR3 runs 12 residues. The CDR3: CAVPTGIRGYTF. CDR3 sequence (DNA): TGTGCCGTCCCGACAGGGATCCGTGGCTACACCTTC.

The chain recombines TRBV10-3 with TRBJ2-2; D gene ambiguous. In germline, CDR1 is ENHRY, CDR2 SYGVKD. The CDR3 loop spans 12 amino acids. The germline V and J ends were trimmed by 4 bases and 6 bases, with 6 bases remaining between them. CDR3 DNA sequence: TGTGCCATCAGTGGTGAATCCGGGGAGCTGTTTTTT. Amino acid sequence: CAISGESGELFF.

This chain links TRBV5-4 with TRBJ2-1, with TRBD2 matching over 9 bases. V dropped 1 base and J dropped 8; count of bases not matched to a gene: 7. The CDR3 is 15 amino acids. In germline, CDR1 is SGHNT, CDR2 YYREEE (reference sequence). For the CDR3, the DNA is TGTGCCAGCAGCTTGTTACTAGCGGGTCAGGATGAGCAGTTCTTC. Its protein is CASSLLLAGQDEQFF.